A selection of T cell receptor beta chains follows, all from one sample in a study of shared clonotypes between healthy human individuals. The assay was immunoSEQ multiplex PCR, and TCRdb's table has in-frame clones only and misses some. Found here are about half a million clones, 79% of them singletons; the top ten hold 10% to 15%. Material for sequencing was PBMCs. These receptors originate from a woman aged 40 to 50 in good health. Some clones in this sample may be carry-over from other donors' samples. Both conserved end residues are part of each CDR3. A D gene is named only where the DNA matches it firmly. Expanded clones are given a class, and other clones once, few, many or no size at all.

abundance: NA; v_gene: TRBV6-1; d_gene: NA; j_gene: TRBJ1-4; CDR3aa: CASRSDLNEKLFF; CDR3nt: TGTGCCAGCAGGAGCGACCTTAATGAAAAACTGTTTTTT
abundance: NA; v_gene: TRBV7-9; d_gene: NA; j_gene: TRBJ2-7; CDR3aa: CASSLAPYYEQYF; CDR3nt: TGTGCCAGCAGCTTAGCCCCATACTACGAGCAGTACTTC
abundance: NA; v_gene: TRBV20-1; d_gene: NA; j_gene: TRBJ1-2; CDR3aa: CSASSGDGYTF; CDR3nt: TGCAGTGCTAGTTCCGGTGATGGCTACACCTTC
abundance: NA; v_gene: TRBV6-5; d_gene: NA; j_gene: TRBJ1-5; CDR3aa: CASRRQFSGNQPQHF; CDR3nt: TGTGCCAGCAGGCGACAGTTTTCTGGCAATCAGCCCCAGCATTTT
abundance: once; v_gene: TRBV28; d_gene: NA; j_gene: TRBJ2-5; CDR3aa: CASQRGRGETQYF; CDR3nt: TGTGCCAGCCAACGGGGGAGGGGGGAGACCCAGTACTTC
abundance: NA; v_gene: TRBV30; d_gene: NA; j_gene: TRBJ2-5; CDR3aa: CASGLGEGTQYF; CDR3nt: TGTGCCTCCGGACTCGGAGAGGGGACCCAGTACTTC
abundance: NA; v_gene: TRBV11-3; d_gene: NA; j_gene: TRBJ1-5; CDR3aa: CASSMHQGSGDQPQHF; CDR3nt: TGTGCCAGCAGCATGCACCAGGGGTCCGGGGATCAGCCCCAGCATTTT
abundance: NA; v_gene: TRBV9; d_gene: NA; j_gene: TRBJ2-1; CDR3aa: CASSVVQVYNEQFF; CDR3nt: TGTGCCAGCAGCGTAGTACAGGTCTACAATGAGCAGTTCTTC
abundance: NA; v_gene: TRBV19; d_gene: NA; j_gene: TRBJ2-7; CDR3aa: CATRLYEQYF; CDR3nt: TGTGCCACCCGACTCTACGAGCAGTACTTC
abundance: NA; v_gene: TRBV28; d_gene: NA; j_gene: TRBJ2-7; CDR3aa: CASSEINPEEWEQYF; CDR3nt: TGTGCCAGCAGCGAGATCAATCCGGAGGAGTGGGAGCAGTACTTC
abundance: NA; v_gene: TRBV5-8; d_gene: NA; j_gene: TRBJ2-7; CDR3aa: CASSLWDYEQYF; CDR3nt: TGTGCCAGCAGCTTGTGGGACTACGAGCAGTACTTC
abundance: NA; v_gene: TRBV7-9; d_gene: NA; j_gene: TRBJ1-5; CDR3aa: CASSFESGPQHF; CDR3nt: TGTGCCAGCAGCTTTGAATCGGGACCACAGCATTTT
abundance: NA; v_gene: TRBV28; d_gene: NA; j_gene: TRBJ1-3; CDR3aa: CASTKGGQLVFSGNTIYF; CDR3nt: TGTGCCAGCACCAAAGGCGGACAGCTAGTTTTCTCTGGAAACACCATATATTTT
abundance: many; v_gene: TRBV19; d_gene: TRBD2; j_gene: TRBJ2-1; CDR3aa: CASSLAPGLGQFF; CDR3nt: TGTGCCAGTAGTTTGGCGCCGGGACTAGGACAGTTCTTC
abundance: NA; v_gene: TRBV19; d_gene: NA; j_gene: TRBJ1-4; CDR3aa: CASISAEGRGEKLFF; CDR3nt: TGTGCCAGTATTTCGGCTGAGGGGCGAGGTGAAAAACTGTTTTTT
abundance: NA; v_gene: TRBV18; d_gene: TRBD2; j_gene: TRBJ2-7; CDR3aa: CASSPQAATGRGGYEQYF; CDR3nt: TGTGCCAGCTCACCACAGGCTGCCACCGGACGGGGGGGCTACGAGCAGTACTTC
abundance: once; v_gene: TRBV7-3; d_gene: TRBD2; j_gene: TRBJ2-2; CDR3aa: CASSLGGSPNTGELFF; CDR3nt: TGTGCCAGCAGCTTAGGCGGGAGCCCGAACACCGGGGAGCTGTTTTTT
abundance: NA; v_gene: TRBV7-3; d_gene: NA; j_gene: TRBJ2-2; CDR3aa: CASSPPPGGGELFF; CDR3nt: TGTGCCAGCAGCCCTCCCCCCGGAGGCGGGGAGCTGTTTTTT
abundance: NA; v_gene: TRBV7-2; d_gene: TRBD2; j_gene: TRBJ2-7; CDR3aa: CASSVGGRSREQYF; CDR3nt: TGTGCCAGCAGCGTAGGCGGGAGGTCACGCGAGCAGTACTTC
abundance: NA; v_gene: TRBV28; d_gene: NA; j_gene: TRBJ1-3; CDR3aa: CASSVSGVTGNTIYF; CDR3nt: TGTGCCAGCAGTGTAAGCGGGGTAACTGGAAACACCATATATTTT
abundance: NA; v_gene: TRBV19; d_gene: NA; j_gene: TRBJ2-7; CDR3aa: CASSIAPFNEQYF; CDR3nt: TGTGCCAGTAGTATAGCTCCCTTTAACGAGCAGTACTTC
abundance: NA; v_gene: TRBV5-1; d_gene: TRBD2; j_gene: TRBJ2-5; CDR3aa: CASSPQAGVGETQYF; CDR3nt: TGCGCCAGCAGCCCCCAAGCGGGAGTAGGGGAGACCCAGTACTTC
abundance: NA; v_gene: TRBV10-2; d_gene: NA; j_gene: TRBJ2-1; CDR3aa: CASSLGSGNEQFF; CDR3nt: TGCGCCAGCAGTCTCGGGAGTGGCAATGAGCAGTTCTTC
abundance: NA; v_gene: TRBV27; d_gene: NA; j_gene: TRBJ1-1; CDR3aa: CASSFSPNTEAFF; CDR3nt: TGTGCCAGCAGTTTCAGCCCCAACACTGAAGCTTTCTTT
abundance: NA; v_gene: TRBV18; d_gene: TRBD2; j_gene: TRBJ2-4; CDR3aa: CASSPSGGSGIAKNIQYF; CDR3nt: TGTGCCAGCTCGCCCTCGGGGGGTAGCGGTATAGCCAAAAACATTCAGTACTTC
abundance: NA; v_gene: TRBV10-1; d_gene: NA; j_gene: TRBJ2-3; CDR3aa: CASSALVPLSTDTQYF; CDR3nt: TGCGCCAGCAGTGCACTAGTCCCACTTAGCACAGATACGCAGTATTTT
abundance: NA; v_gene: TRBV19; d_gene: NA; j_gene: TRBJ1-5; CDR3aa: CASSILDGNNQPQHF; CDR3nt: TGTGCCAGTAGTATACTGGACGGAAACAATCAGCCCCAGCATTTT
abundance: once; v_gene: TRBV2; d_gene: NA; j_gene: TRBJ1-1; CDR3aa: CASSEWEGTEAFF; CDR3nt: TGTGCCAGCAGTGAGTGGGAGGGAACTGAAGCTTTCTTT
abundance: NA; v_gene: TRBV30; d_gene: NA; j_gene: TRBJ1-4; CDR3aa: CAWGGSVTTNEKLFF; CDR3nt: TGTGCCTGGGGGGGGTCGGTGACAACTAATGAAAAACTGTTTTTT
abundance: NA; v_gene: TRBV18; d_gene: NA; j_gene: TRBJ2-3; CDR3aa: CASSPLTATTDTQYF; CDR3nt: TGTGCCAGCTCACCACTTACGGCAACCACAGATACGCAGTATTTT
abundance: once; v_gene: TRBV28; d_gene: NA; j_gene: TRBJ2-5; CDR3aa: CASSLFTTLQETQYF; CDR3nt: TGTGCCAGCAGTTTATTCACAACTCTCCAAGAGACCCAGTACTTC
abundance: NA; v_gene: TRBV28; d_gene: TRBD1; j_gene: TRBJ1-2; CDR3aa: CASRTQGADYGYTF; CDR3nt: TGTGCCAGCAGAACACAGGGGGCGGACTATGGCTACACCTTC
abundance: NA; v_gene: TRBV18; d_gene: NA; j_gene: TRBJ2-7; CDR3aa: CASSPLATREQYF; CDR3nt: TGTGCCAGCTCACCACTGGCAACTAGGGAGCAGTACTTC
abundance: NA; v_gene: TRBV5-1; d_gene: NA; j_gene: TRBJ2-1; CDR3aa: CASSLPGHDNEQFF; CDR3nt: TGCGCCAGCAGCTTACCGGGACACGACAATGAGCAGTTCTTC
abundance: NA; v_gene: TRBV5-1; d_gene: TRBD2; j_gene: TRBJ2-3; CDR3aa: CASSLTSGITDTQYF; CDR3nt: TGCGCCAGCAGCTTAACTAGCGGGATCACAGATACGCAGTATTTT
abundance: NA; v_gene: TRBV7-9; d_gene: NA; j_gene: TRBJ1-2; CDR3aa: CASSSTDYGYTF; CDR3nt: TGTGCCAGCAGCTCTACAGACTATGGCTACACCTTC
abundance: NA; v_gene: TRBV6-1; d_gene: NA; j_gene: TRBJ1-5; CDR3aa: CASSSEQPQHF; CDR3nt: TGTGCCAGCAGTTCGGAGCAGCCCCAGCATTTT
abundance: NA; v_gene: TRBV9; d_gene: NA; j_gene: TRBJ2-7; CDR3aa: CASSVEVDPYEQYF; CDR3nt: TGTGCCAGCAGCGTAGAGGTGGACCCCTACGAGCAGTACTTC
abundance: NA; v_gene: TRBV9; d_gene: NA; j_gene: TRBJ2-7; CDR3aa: CASSPPSYEQYF; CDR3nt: TGTGCCAGCAGCCCCCCGTCCTACGAGCAGTACTTC
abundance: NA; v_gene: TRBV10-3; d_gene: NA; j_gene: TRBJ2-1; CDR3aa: CAISRTGADNEQFF; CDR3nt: TGTGCCATCAGTAGGACGGGGGCGGACAATGAGCAGTTCTTC
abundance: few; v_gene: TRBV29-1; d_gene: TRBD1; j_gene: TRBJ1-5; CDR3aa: CSVRDRVGQPQHF; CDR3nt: TGCAGCGTAAGAGACAGGGTGGGTCAGCCCCAGCATTTT
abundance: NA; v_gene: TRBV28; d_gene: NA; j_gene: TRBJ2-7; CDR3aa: CASRTGYSYEQYF; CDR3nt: TGTGCCAGCAGGACAGGATACTCCTACGAGCAGTACTTC
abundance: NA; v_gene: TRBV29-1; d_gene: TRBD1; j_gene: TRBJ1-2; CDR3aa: CSVGRGRPGYTF; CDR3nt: TGCAGCGTTGGTAGGGGGCGCCCTGGCTACACCTTC
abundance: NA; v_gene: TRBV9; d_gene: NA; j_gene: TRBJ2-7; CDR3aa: CASSVDVRAYEQYF; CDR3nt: TGTGCCAGCAGCGTAGATGTCAGGGCTTACGAGCAGTACTTC
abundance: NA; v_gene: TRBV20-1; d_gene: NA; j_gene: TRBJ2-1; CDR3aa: CRVPQGGEQFF; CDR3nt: TGCAGGGTTCCACAGGGAGGTGAGCAGTTCTTC
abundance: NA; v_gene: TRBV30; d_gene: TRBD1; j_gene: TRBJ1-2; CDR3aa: CAWSQFGTGATYGYTF; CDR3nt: TGTGCCTGGAGCCAATTCGGGACAGGGGCGACTTATGGCTACACCTTC
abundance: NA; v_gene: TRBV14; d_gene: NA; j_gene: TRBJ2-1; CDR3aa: CASSQDVLALYNEQFF; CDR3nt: TGTGCCAGCAGCCAAGACGTACTGGCCCTCTACAATGAGCAGTTCTTC
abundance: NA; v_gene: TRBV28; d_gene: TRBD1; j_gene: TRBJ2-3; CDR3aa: CASSTGGTDTQYF; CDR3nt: TGTGCCAGCAGTACAGGGGGCACAGATACGCAGTATTTT
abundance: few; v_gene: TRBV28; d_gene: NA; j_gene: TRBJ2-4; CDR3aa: CASSLDKNIQYF; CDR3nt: TGTGCCAGCAGTTTGGACAAAAACATTCAGTACTTC
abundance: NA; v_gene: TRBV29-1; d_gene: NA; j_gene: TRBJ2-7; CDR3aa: CSVEGQAHEQYF; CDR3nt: TGCAGCGTTGAAGGGCAGGCCCACGAGCAGTACTTC
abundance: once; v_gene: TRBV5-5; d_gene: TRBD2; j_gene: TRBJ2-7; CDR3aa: CASSWGLAGHYYEQYF; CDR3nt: TGTGCCAGCAGCTGGGGACTAGCGGGGCACTACTACGAGCAGTACTTC
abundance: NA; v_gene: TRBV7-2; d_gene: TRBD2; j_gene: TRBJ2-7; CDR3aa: CASSLAGEWYEQYF; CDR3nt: TGTGCCAGCAGTCTAGCGGGAGAGTGGTACGAGCAGTACTTC
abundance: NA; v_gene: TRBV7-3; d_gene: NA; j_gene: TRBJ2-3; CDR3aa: CASSPTANYASGTDTQYF; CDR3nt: TGTGCCAGCAGCCCGACGGCGAACTATGCATCCGGCACAGATACGCAGTATTTT
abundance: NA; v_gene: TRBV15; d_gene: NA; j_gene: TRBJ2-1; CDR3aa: CATSSSYSYNEQFF; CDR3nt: TGTGCCACCAGCAGTTCGTACTCCTACAATGAGCAGTTCTTC
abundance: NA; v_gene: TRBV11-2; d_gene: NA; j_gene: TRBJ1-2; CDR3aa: CASSLVAAGYTF; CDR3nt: TGTGCCAGCAGCTTAGTGGCCGCCGGCTACACCTTC
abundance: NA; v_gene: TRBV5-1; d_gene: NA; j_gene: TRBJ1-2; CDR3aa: CASSLESVNYGYTF; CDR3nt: TGCGCCAGCAGCTTGGAATCAGTCAACTATGGCTACACCTTC
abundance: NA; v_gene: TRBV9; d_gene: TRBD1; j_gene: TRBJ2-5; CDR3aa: CASSATGTGEETQYF; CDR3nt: TGTGCCAGCAGCGCCACCGGGACAGGGGAAGAGACCCAGTACTTC